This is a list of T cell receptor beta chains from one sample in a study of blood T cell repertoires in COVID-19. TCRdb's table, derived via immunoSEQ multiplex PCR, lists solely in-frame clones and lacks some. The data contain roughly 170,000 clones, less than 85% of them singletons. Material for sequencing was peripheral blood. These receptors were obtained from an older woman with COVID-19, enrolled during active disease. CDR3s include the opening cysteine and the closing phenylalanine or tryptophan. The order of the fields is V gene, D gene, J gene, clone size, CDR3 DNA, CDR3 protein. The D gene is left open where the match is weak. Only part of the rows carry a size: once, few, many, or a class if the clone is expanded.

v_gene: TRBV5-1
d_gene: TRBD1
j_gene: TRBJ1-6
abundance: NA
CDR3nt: TGCGCCAGCAGCCCCGGGACAGGGCCAAGCTCCTATAATTCACCCCTCCACTTT
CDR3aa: CASSPGTGPSSYNSPLHF

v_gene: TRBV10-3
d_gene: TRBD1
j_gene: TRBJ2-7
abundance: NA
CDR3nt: TGTGCCATCAGTGAGCGCCCCGGGACAGGGGTCTACGAGCAGTACTTC
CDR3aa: CAISERPGTGVYEQYF

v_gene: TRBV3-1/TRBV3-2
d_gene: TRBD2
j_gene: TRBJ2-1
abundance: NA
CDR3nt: TGTGCCAGCAGCCAAGCGAGCGGGAGGGCCTACAATGAGCAGTTCTTC
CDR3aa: CASSQASGRAYNEQFF

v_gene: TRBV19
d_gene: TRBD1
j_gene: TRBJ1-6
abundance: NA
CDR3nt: TGTGCCAGTAGTATAGGGGACAGACGGGATAATTCACCCCTCCACTTT
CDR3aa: CASSIGDRRDNSPLHF

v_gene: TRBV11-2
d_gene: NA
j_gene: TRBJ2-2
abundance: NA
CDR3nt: TGTGCCAGCAGCTCAGCAGCGGGCCCCAGTGGGGAGCTGTTTTTT
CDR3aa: CASSSAAGPSGELFF

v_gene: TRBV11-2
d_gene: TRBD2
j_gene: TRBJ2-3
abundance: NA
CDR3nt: TGTGCCAGCAGCTTTCTTAAGTGGGGAGGGACAGATACGCAGTATTTT
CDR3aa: CASSFLKWGGTDTQYF

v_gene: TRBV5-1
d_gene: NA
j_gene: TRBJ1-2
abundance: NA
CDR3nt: TGCGCCAGCAGCTCAGCCCAGGGGAACTATGGCTACACCTTC
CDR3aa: CASSSAQGNYGYTF

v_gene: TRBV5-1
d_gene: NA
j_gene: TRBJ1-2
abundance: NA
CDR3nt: TGCGCCAGCAGCTTAATGGTCTCGGATGGCTACACCTTC
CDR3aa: CASSLMVSDGYTF

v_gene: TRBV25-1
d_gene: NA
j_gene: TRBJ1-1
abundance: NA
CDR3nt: TGTGCCAGCAGTGCCCTTGGGAGCTTCACTGAAGCTTTCTTT
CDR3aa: CASSALGSFTEAFF

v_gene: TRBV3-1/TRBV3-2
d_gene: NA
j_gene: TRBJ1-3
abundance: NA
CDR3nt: TGTGCCAGCAGCCAGGGGGACTATCGTGGAAACACCATATATTTT
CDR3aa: CASSQGDYRGNTIYF

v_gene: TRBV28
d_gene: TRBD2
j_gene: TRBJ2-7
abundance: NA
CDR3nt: TGTGCCAGCAGCTATACTAGCGGGACCTACGAGCAGTACTTC
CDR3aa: CASSYTSGTYEQYF

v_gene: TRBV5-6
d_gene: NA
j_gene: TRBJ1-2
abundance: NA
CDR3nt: TGTGCCAGCAGCTTGGCACAGGGCTACACCTTC
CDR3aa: CASSLAQGYTF

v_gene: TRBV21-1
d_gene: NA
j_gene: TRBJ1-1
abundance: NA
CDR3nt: TGTGCCAGCAGCAAAGCTCCCGATCGACAGCACAACACTGAAGCTTTCTTT
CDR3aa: CASSKAPDRQHNTEAFF

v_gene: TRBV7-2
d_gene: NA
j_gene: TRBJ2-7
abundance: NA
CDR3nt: TGTGCCAGCAGCTTACAGGGGTTGGGCTACGAGCAGTACTTC
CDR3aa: CASSLQGLGYEQYF

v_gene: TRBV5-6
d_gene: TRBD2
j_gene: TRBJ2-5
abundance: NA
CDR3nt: TGTGCCAGCAGCCCGACTAGCGGGAGGGCCGGGGAGACCCAGTACTTC
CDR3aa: CASSPTSGRAGETQYF

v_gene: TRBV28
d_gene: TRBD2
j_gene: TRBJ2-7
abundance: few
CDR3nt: TGTGCCAGCCGGGGGTCGACTAGCGGGAGACCCTCCTACGAGCAGTACTTC
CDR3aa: CASRGSTSGRPSYEQYF

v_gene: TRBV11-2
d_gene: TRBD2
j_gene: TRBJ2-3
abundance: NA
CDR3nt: TGTGCCAGCAGCTTATCTAGCGGGGGGAATCTATACACAGATACGCAGTATTTT
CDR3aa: CASSLSSGGNLYTDTQYF

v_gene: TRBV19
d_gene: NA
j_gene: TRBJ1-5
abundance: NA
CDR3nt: TGTGCCACCGCAACAGGGATCAATCAGCCCCAGCATTTT
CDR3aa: CATATGINQPQHF

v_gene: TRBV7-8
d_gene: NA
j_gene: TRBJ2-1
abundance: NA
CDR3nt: TGTGCCAGCAGCTTAGCGCCTAGTAGACTGCAGAGCTCCTACAATGAGCAGTTCTTC
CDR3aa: CASSLAPSRLQSSYNEQFF

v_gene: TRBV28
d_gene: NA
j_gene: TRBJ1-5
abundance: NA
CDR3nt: TGTGCCAGCAGTCCCCGGGGGAAACCCAATCAGCCCCAGCATTTT
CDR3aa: CASSPRGKPNQPQHF

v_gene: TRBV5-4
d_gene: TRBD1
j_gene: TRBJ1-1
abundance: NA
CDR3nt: TGTGCCAGCAGCTTGGTTAGGACAGGGACCGTTGAAGCTTTCTTT
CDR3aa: CASSLVRTGTVEAFF

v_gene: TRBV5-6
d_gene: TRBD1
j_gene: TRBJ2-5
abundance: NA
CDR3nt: TGTGCCAGCAGCTTAAAAGAGGACAGGTTCCAAGAGACCCAGTACTTC
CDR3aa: CASSLKEDRFQETQYF

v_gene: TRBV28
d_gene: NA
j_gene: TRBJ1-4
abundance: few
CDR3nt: TGTGCCAGCAGTCCTTTTAATGAAAAACTGTTTTTT
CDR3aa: CASSPFNEKLFF

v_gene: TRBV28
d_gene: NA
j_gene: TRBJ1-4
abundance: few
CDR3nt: TGTGCCAGCAGTTTAGGGAGCCACGAAAAACTGTTTTTT
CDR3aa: CASSLGSHEKLFF

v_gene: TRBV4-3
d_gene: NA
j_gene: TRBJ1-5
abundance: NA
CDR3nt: TGCGCCAGCAGCCAAGATCCGTATAGTAGCAAGGTGCCCCAGCATTTT
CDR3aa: CASSQDPYSSKVPQHF

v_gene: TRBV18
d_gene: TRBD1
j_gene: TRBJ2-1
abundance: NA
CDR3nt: TGTGCCAGCTCACCACTCGGGACAGGGGCTAACAATGAGCAGTTCTTC
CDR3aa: CASSPLGTGANNEQFF

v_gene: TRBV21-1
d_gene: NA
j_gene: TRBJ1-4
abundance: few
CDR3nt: TGTGCCAGCAGCAACGAACAACGGACAGGGGCGTATAATGAAAAACTGTTTTTT
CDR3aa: CASSNEQRTGAYNEKLFF

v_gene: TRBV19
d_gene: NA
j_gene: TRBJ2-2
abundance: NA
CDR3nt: TGTGCCAGTAGTATCGACACCGGGGAGCTGTTTTTT
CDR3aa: CASSIDTGELFF

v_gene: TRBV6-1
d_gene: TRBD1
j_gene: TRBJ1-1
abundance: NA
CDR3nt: TGTGCCAGCAGTGACCCCGGGACAGACACTGAAGCTTTCTTT
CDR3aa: CASSDPGTDTEAFF

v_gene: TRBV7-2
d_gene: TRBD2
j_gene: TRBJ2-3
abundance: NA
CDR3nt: TGTGCCAGCAGCTTAGTTGCTAGCGGGAGGGCCCTTGATACGCAGTATTTT
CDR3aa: CASSLVASGRALDTQYF

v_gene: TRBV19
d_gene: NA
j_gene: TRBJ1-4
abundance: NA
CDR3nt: TGTGCCAGTAGTATGGAGGGCAGTCCTGCAACTAATGAAAAACTGTTTTTT
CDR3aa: CASSMEGSPATNEKLFF

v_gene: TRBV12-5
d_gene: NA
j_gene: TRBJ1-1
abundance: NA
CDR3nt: TGTGCTAGTGGTTTGGGGCTGAACACTGAAGCTTTCTTT
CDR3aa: CASGLGLNTEAFF

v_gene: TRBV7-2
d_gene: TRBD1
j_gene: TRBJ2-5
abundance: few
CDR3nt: TGTGCCACCGGGGACAGTCCGGAGACCCAGTACTTC
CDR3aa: CATGDSPETQYF